Within the sample, the clone carrying this T cell receptor beta chain is large (0.1 to 1%). An equimolar mix of two oligonucleotides served as the beta constant-region primer for TRBC1 and TRBC2. The ligated cDNA underwent four PCR rounds using SP2 and nested alpha and beta constant-region primers. MiXCR, run by TCRdb on the UMI-ligation and nested PCR reads, gives a single entry per CDR3 protein. The table lists 6,500 to 9,500 distinct CDR3 sequences, under 30% of them singletons, with 59% in the top ten. The sample originates from a study of naive and memory T cell subsets. Overnight CMV lysate stimulation of fresh PBMCs defined donor CMV status by CD4+ IFNgamma. Trimming removed 5 bases from V and 4 bases from J; junction bases left unmatched: 7. Germline V lookup: CDR1 PRHDT, CDR2 FYEKMQ (reference sequence). The CDR3 length is 15 residues.

V is TRBV13 and J is TRBJ2-3; TRBD2 aligns across 9 bases. The source material was CD8+ TEMRA cells from blood. Described subset: effector memory re-expressing CD45RA, CD45RA+ CD27-. The clonotype originates from a human donor in good health. The CDR3 DNA follows: TGTGCCAGCAGCCCCTTTGCGGGAGGGCCAGATACGCAGTATTTT. Encoded protein: CASSPFAGGPDTQYF.